The source of this T cell receptor beta chain is a study of T cell changes during pregnancy in multiple sclerosis. This clone was seen a single time. The assay was immunoSEQ multiplex PCR, and TCRdb's table has in-frame clones only and misses some. In the table there are roughly 68,000 clones, 92% of which are singletons. This CDR3 spans 15 amino acids. Germline CDR1 SGHDT, CDR2 YYEEEE. V lost 4 bases and J lost 3; bases outside the gene matches: 3. The TCR comes from a female donor in good health, enrolled as a control in a pregnancy study. Source: peripheral blood, taken in the second trimester of pregnancy. The chain uses TRBV5-6 and TRBJ2-7; 14 positions match TRBD2. CDR3 sequence: CASSRGLAGGYEQYF. In DNA form, the CDR3 reads TGTGCCAGCAGCCGAGGACTAGCGGGAGGCTACGAGCAGTACTTC.